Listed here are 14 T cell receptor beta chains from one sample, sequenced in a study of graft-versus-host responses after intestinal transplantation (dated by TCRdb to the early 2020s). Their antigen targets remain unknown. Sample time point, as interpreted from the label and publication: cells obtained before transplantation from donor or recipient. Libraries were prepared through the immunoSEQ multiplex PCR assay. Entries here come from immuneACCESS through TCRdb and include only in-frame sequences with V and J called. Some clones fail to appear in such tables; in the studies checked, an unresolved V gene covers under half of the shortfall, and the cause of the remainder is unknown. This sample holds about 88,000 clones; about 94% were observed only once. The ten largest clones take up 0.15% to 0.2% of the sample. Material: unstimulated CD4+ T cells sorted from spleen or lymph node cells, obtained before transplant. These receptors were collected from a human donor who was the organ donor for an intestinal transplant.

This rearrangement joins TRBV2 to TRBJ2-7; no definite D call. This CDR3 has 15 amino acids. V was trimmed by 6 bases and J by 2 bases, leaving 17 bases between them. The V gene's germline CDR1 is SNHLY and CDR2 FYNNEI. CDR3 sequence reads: CASSHLRTDTYEQYF. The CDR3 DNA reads TGTGCCAGCAGCCACCTGAGGACGGATACCTACGAGCAGTACTTC.

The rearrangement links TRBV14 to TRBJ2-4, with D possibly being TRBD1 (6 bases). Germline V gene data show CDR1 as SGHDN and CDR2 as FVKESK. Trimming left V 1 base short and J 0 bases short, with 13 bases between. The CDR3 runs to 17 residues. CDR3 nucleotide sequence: TGTGCCAGCAGCCAAGGAAGGACAGACACAGCCAAAAACATTCAGTACTTC. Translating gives CASSQGRTDTAKNIQYF.

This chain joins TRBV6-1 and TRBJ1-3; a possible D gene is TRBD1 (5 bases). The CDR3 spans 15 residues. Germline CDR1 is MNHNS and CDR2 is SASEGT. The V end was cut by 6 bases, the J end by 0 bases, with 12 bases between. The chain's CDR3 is CASSRAGLSGNTIYF. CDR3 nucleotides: TGTGCCAGCAGCCGGGCGGGACTCTCTGGAAACACCATATATTTT.

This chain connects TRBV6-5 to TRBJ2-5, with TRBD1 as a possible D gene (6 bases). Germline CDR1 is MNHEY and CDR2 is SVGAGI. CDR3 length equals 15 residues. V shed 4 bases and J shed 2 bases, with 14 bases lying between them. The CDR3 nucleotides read TGTGCCAGCAGTTCTCCGACAGGAGGTCAAGAGACCCAGTACTTC. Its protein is CASSSPTGGQETQYF.

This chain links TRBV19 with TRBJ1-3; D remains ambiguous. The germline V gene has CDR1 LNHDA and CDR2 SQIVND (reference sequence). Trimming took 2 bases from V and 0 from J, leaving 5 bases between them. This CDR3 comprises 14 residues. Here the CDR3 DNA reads TGTGCCAGTAGTATATTGGCCTCTGGAAACACCATATATTTT. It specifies CASSILASGNTIYF. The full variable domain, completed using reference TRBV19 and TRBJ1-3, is DGGITQSPKYLFRKEGQNVTLSCEQNLNHDAMYWYRQDPGQGLRLIYYSQIVNDFQKGDIAEGYSVSREKKESFPLTVTSAQKNPTAFYLCASSILASGNTIYFGEGSWLTVV.

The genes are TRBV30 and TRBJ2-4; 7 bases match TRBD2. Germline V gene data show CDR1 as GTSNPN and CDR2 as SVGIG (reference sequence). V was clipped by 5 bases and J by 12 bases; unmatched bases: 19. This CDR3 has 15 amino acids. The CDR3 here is CAWGRGGLLFRGQYF. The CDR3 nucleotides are TGTGCCTGGGGTCGCGGGGGACTACTCTTTCGGGGTCAGTACTTC.

In nucleotides, the CDR3 is TGCGCCAGCAGGAGGACAGGGGGCCTCGGCGATGAGCAGTTCTTC. It codes for CASRRTGGLGDEQFF. The V gene is TRBV4-1, the J gene TRBJ2-1, with 11 bases lining up with TRBD1. Germline lookup yields CDR1 MGHRA and CDR2 YSYEKL. The CDR3 spans 15 residues. V shed 6 bases, J shed 8 bases, and the junction held 9 bases outside the gene matches.

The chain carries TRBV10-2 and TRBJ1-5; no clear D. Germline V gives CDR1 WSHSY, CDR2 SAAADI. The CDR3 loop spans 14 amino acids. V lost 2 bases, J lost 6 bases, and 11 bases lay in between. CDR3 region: CASSEPPGIQPQHF. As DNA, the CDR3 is TGCGCCAGCAGTGAGCCCCCTGGCATTCAGCCCCAGCATTTT.

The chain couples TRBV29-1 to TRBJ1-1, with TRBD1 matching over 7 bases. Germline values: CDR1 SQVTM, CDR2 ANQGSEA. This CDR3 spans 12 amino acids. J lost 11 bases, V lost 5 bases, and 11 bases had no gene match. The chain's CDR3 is CSVPGQAFEAFF. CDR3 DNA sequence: TGCAGCGTTCCTGGACAGGCGTTTGAGGCTTTCTTT. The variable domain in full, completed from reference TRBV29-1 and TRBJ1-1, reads SAVISQKPSRDICQRGTSLTIQCQVDSQVTMMFWYRQQPGQSLTLIATANQGSEATYESGFVIDKFPISRPNLTFSTLTVSNMSPEDSSIYLCSVPGQAFEAFFGQGTRLTVV.

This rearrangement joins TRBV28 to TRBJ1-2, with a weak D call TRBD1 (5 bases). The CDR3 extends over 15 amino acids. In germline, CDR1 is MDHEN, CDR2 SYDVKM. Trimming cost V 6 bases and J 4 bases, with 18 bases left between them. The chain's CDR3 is CASSRETYLGYGYTF. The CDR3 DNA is TGTGCCAGCAGCAGGGAGACTTATTTGGGCTATGGCTACACCTTC.

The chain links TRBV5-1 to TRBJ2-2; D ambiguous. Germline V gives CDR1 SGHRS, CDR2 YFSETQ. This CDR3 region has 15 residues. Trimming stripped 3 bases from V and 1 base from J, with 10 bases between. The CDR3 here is CASSSPVLNTGELFF. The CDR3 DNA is TGCGCCAGCAGCTCCCCGGTCCTGAACACCGGGGAGCTGTTTTTT. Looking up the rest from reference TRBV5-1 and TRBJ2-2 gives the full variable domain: KAGVTQTPRYLIKTRGQQVTLSCSPISGHRSVSWYQQTPGQGLQFLFEYFSETQRNKGNFPGRFSGRQFSNSRSEMNVSTLELGDSALYLCASSSPVLNTGELFFGEGSRLTVL.

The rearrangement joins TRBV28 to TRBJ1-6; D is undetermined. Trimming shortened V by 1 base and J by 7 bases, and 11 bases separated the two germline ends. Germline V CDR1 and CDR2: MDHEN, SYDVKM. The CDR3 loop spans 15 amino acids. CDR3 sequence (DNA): TGTGCCAGCAGTTTATCGCAGGTGAAAAATTCACCCCTCCACTTT. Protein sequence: CASSLSQVKNSPLHF.

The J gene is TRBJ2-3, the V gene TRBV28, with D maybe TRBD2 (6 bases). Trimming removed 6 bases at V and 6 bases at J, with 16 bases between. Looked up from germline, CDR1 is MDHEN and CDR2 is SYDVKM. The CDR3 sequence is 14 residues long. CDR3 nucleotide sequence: TGTGCCAGCAGAAATTCTAGAAGCGGGGATACGCAGTATTTT. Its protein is CASRNSRSGDTQYF.

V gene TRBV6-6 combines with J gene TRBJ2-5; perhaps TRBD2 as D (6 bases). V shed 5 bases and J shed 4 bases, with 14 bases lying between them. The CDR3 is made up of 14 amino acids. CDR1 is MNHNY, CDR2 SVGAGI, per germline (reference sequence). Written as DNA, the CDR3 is TGTGCCAGCAGTGCGGGACTTTTGAGAGAGACCCAGTACTTC. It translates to CASSAGLLRETQYF.